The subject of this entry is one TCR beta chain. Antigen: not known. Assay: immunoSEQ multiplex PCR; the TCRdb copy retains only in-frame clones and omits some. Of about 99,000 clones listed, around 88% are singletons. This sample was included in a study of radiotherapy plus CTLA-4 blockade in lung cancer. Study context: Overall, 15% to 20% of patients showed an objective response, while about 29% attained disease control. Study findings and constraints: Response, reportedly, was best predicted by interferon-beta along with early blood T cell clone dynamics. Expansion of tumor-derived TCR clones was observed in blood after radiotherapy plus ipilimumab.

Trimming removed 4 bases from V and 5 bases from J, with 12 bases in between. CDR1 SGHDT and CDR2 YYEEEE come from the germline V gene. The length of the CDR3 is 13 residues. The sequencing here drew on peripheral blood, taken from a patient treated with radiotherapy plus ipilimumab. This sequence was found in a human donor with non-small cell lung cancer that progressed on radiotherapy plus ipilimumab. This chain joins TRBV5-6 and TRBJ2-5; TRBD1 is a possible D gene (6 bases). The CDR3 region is CASSPRGGETQYF. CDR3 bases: TGTGCCAGCAGCCCCAGGGGCGGGGAGACCCAGTACTTC.